This T cell receptor beta chain was captured in a study of blood T cell repertoires in COVID-19. Study-level information: Samples of COVID-19 (acute and convalescent) were obtained from the United States, Italy and Spain. PBMCs, B-cell-depleted T cells, or T cells provided the cDNA or gDNA that made up the material.

The germline V gene has CDR1 MNHEY and CDR2 SMNVEV (reference sequence). V dropped 7 bases and J dropped 0; count of bases not matched to a gene: 5. The CDR3 consists of 14 residues. Methods used by the authors: Amplifying reference gene primers gave estimates of nucleated cell counts. Assay used: immunoSEQ multiplex PCR; TCRdb lists only in-frame clones, some missing. V, J and clone size reflect that table, while D and trimming were determined from the DNA. Of 270,000 or so clones listed, about 89% are singletons. This clonotype originated in a man aged 40-50 years with active or convalescent COVID-19. Sample: peripheral blood. The rearrangement uses TRBV27 and TRBJ2-7; 8 bases are a match to TRBD1. CDR3 in amino acids: CASTRTGSSYEQYF. DNA of the CDR3: TGTGCCAGCACTCGGACAGGGAGCTCCTACGAGCAGTACTTC.